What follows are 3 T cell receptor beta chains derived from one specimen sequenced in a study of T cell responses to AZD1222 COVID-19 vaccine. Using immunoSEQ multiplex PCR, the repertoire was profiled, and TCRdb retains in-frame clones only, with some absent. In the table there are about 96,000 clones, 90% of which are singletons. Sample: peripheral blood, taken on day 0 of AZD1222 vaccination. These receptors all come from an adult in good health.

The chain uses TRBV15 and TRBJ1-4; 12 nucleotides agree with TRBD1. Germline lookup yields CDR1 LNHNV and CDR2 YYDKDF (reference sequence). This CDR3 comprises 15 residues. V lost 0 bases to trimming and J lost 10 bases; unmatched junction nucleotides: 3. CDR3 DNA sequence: TGTGCCACCAGCAGAGAGGGACAGGGGGCCTTAAAACTGTTTTTT. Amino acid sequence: CATSREGQGALKLFF.

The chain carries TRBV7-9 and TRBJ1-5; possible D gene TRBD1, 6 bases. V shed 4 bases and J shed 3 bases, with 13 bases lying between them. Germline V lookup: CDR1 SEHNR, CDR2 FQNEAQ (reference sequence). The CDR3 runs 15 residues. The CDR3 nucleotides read TGTGCCAGCAGCTCGATGGGGGCGGACAATCAGCCCCAGCATTTT. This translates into CASSSMGADNQPQHF.

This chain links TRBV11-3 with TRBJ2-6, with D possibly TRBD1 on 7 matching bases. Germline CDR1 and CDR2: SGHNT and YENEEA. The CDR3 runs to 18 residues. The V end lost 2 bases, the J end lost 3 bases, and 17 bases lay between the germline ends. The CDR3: CASSLFGGGAGGANVLTF. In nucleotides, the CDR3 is TGTGCCAGCAGCTTATTCGGAGGGGGCGCTGGTGGGGCCAACGTCCTGACTTTC.